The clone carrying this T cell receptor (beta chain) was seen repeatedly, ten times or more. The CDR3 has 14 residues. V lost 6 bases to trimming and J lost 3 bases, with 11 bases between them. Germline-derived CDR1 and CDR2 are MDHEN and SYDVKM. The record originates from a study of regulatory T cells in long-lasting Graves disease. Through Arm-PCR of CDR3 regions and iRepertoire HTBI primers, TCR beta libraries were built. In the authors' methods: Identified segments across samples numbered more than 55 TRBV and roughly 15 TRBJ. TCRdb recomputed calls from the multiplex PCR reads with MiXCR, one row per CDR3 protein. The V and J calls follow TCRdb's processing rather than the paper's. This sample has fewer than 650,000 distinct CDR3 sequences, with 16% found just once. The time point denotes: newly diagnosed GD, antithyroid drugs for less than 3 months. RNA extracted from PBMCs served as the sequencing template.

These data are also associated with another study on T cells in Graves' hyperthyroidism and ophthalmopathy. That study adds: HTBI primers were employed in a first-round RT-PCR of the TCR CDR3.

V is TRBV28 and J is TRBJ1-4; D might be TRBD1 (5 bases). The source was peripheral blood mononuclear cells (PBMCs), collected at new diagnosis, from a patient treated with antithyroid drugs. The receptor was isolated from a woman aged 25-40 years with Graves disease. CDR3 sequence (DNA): TGTGCCAGCAGCCCCAGGGCACCTAATGAAAAACTGTTTTTT. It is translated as CASSPRAPNEKLFF.